What follows are 26 T cell receptor beta chains derived from one specimen sequenced in a study of blood T cell repertoires in COVID-19. TCRdb's table, derived via immunoSEQ multiplex PCR, lists solely in-frame clones and lacks some. The top ten clones hold 2.1% of a sample with around 250,000 clones, around 87% of them seen once. Sequencing input: peripheral blood. These receptors were taken from a woman aged 60-70 years with COVID-19, enrolled during active disease.

The chain uses TRBV5-8 and TRBJ1-5; maybe TRBD1 (5 bases). The CDR3 is 13 amino acids. The V end lost 6 bases, the J end lost 5 bases, and 12 bases lay between the germline ends. Germline V gene lookup returns CDR1 SGHTS and CDR2 YDEGEE. The CDR3 DNA reads as TGTGCCAGCACCAAGACGGGGGATCAGCCCCAGCATTTT. This gives the protein CASTKTGDQPQHF.

The CDR3 is CASSLDSGGARRETQYF. The CDR3, as DNA: TGCGCCAGCAGCTTGGATAGCGGGGGGGCCAGGCGAGAGACCCAGTACTTC. The chain employs TRBV5-1 and TRBJ2-5; 11 bases line up with TRBD2. The length of the CDR3 is 17 residues. After removal of 0 bases from V and 4 bases from J, the junction contained 8 bases not matched to a gene. Germline assignment: CDR1 SGHRS and CDR2 YFSETQ.

This clone was seen only once. In nucleotides, the CDR3 is TGTGCCAGCAGCCAAGATCCCCCAGGGCTTGTAGCTAACTATGGCTACACCTTC. It specifies CASSQDPPGLVANYGYTF. The J gene is TRBJ1-2, the V gene TRBV4-2, with a tentative D call TRBD1 (5 bases). The CDR3 length is 18 residues. The V gene lost 0 bases and the J gene lost 0 bases, with 17 bases spanning the gap. Germline V CDR1 and CDR2: LGHNA, YNFKEQ.

This chain uses TRBV3-1 (or the pseudogene TRBV3-2) with TRBJ2-5; 11 nucleotides match TRBD1. The junction had 6 bases not matched to a gene; V was cut back by 8 bases and J by 4 bases. The germline V gene encodes CDR1 LGHDT and CDR2 YNNKEL (reference sequence). CDR3 length: 14 amino acids. DNA of the CDR3: TGTGCCAGCGGCGCCGGGACAGGGGGAGAGACCCAGTACTTC. Amino acids: CASGAGTGGETQYF.

J is TRBJ2-1 and V is TRBV7-9; 7 positions match TRBD1. The V segment lost 4 bases and the J segment 6 bases; nucleotides outside the gene matches: 9. CDR1 is SEHNR, CDR2 FQNEAQ, per germline (reference sequence). CDR3 length: 15 residues. The CDR3 coding sequence is TGTGCCAGCAGCTCCGGGACAGCCCCTGGCAATGAGCAGTTCTTC. It yields the protein CASSSGTAPGNEQFF.

The rearrangement links TRBV19 to TRBJ2-1, with 11 bases aligning to TRBD1. V dropped 6 bases and J dropped 1; count of bases not matched to a gene: 5. Germline values: CDR1 LNHDA, CDR2 SQIVND (reference sequence). CDR3 length: 16 residues. This CDR3 reads CASRNGQGASYNEQFF. DNA for the CDR3: TGTGCCAGTAGGAACGGACAGGGGGCGTCCTACAATGAGCAGTTCTTC.

The gene calls are TRBV6-1 and TRBJ1-4, with D unresolved. CDR3 length equals 13 residues. The germline V gene has CDR1 MNHNS and CDR2 SASEGT. V lost 1 base and J lost 8, with 8 bases in between. Here the CDR3 reads CASSEGGREKLFF. CDR3 DNA: TGTGCCAGCAGTGAAGGAGGCAGAGAAAAACTGTTTTTT.

The DNA of the CDR3 is TGTGCCAGCAGCGCACGGACTGAAGTGGGAAACACCATATATTTT. This encodes CASSARTEVGNTIYF. This rearrangement joins TRBV9 to TRBJ1-3, with D hard to call. The CDR3 sequence is 15 residues long. V lost 3 bases to trimming and J lost 4 bases, with 14 bases between them. Germline V lookup: CDR1 SGDLS, CDR2 YYNGEE.

This rearrangement joins TRBV13 to TRBJ2-7, with D perhaps TRBD2 (5 bases). This CDR3 contains 15 residues. V dropped 4 bases and J dropped 7 bases, with 20 bases sitting between them. From germline, CDR1 is PRHDT and CDR2 FYEKMQ (reference sequence). The CDR3, as DNA: TGTGCCAGCAGCTCCAGCCTAGCCCCCCACGAGGAGCAGTACTTC. The encoded protein is CASSSSLAPHEEQYF.

This sequence joins TRBV12-3 or TRBV12-4 and TRBJ1-5; no reliable D call. Trimming removed 0 bases from V and 11 bases from J, with 8 bases in between. CDR3 length: 12 residues. CDR3 residues: CASSLAGRSQHF. The DNA of the CDR3 is TGTGCCAGCAGTTTAGCCGGGAGGTCCCAGCATTTT.

This rearrangement joins TRBV14 to TRBJ1-2; 7 bases agree with TRBD1. Germline CDR1 SGHDN, CDR2 FVKESK. V lost 4 bases, J lost 8 bases, and 7 bases stayed unmatched. This CDR3 contains 13 residues. CDR3 loop: CASSRRQGGGYTF. CDR3 sequence (DNA): TGTGCCAGCAGCCGCCGACAGGGAGGAGGCTACACCTTC.

The CDR3 spells CASSLAGGSTDTQYF. The DNA for the CDR3 is TGTGCCAGCAGCCTAGCGGGGGGCAGCACAGATACGCAGTATTTT. The chain couples TRBV3-1 (or the pseudogene TRBV3-2) to TRBJ2-3; 10 bases are shared with TRBD2. V lost 4 bases, J lost 0 bases, and 1 base stayed unmatched. The length of the CDR3 is 15 residues. Germline V gene sequence: CDR1 LGHDT, CDR2 YNNKEL (reference sequence).

This clone was recorded once. V gene TRBV19 combines with J gene TRBJ2-7; TRBD1 matches at 7 bases. The CDR3 consists of 14 residues. Germline trimming cut 3 bases from V and 0 bases from J; bases unmatched to any gene: 2. CDR1 and CDR2 from the germline V gene are LNHDA and SQIVND (reference sequence). This CDR3 reads CASSMGQPSYEQYF. CDR3 DNA sequence: TGTGCCAGTAGTATGGGACAGCCCTCCTACGAGCAGTACTTC.

The chain couples TRBV19 to TRBJ2-3; D gene uncertain. Per germline, CDR1 LNHDA and CDR2 SQIVND (reference sequence). Trimming shortened V by 2 bases and J by 4 bases, and 10 bases separated the two germline ends. This CDR3 contains 14 residues. CDR3 amino acids: CASSIYTTPDTQYF. The DNA for the CDR3 is TGTGCCAGTAGTATATATACTACCCCAGATACGCAGTATTTT.

The rearrangement uses TRBV5-6 and TRBJ1-2; D remains unclear. The CDR3 loop spans 14 amino acids. Germline V CDR1 and CDR2: SGHDT, YYEEEE. V was cut by 0 bases and J by 4 bases, with 10 bases left in between. CDR3 sequence: CASSLDAGLYGYTF. The CDR3 bases are TGTGCCAGCAGCTTGGACGCGGGTCTCTATGGCTACACCTTC.

V and J are TRBV27 and TRBJ1-6, with 7 bases lining up with TRBD1. This CDR3 is 17 amino acids long. The V gene's germline CDR1 is MNHEY and CDR2 SMNVEV (reference sequence). With 3 bases clipped from V and 7 bases from J, the junction kept 12 bases outside the gene matches. CDR3 nucleotides: TGTGCCAGCAGTTTTAACAGGGGACCTCTGGAGAATTCACCCCTCCACTTT. Translated: CASSFNRGPLENSPLHF.

The J gene is TRBJ1-2, the V gene TRBV25-1; possible D gene TRBD1, 5 bases. This CDR3 contains 15 residues. Germline V lookup: CDR1 MGHDK, CDR2 SYGVNS. The germline V and J ends were trimmed by 5 bases and 4 bases, with 17 bases remaining between them. CDR3 nucleotide sequence: TGTGCCAGCAGTCGTGTTGGGATAGGGGCCTATGGCTACACCTTC. This gives the protein CASSRVGIGAYGYTF.

The rearrangement uses TRBV5-1 and TRBJ1-3; 7 nucleotides line up with TRBD1. The V segment lost 4 bases and the J segment 2 bases; nucleotides outside the gene matches: 3. This CDR3 region has 14 residues. Germline V gene data show CDR1 as SGHRS and CDR2 as YFSETQ. In DNA form, the CDR3 reads TGCGCCAGCAGCGGTGACAGGGCTGGAAACACCATATATTTT. Amino acids: CASSGDRAGNTIYF.

The gene calls are TRBV19 and TRBJ1-1; D is unresolved. V was pared by 1 base and J by 5 bases, with 5 bases between. The CDR3 is made up of 12 amino acids. Germline assignment: CDR1 LNHDA and CDR2 SQIVND (reference sequence). The chain's CDR3 is CASSIAQTEAFF. The CDR3 coding sequence is TGTGCCAGTAGTATAGCGCAGACTGAAGCTTTCTTT. Full variable domain (remainder filled in from reference TRBV19 and TRBJ1-1): DGGITQSPKYLFRKEGQNVTLSCEQNLNHDAMYWYRQDPGQGLRLIYYSQIVNDFQKGDIAEGYSVSREKKESFPLTVTSAQKNPTAFYLCASSIAQTEAFFGQGTRLTVV.

This sequence joins TRBV25-1 and TRBJ1-2; D possibly corresponds to TRBD1 (6 bases). The CDR3 has 15 amino acids. V shed 4 bases and J shed 4 bases, with 16 bases lying between them. Germline values: CDR1 MGHDK, CDR2 SYGVNS. This chain's CDR3 is CASSGGISRGYGYTF. Written as DNA, the CDR3 is TGTGCCAGCAGTGGGGGGATTTCCAGGGGCTATGGCTACACCTTC.

This chain links TRBV7-9 with TRBJ2-5, with 9 positions matching TRBD2. With 5 bases clipped from V and 1 base from J, the junction kept 17 bases outside the gene matches. CDR3 length equals 19 residues. CDR1 is SEHNR, CDR2 FQNEAQ, per germline (reference sequence). The CDR3 nucleotides are TGTGCCAGCAGCCGCACGTTAGCGGGGGCCATCCGATTCCAAGAGACCCAGTACTTC. Its protein product is CASSRTLAGAIRFQETQYF. Drawing the rest from reference TRBV7-9 and TRBJ2-5, the complete variable domain is DTGVSQNPRHKITKRGQNVTFRCDPISEHNRLYWYRQTLGQGPEFLTYFQNEAQLEKSRLLSDRFSAERPKGSFSTLEIQRTEQGDSAMYLCASSRTLAGAIRFQETQYFGPGTRLLVL.

The rearrangement joins TRBV4-3 to TRBJ2-1; a possible D gene is TRBD1 (6 bases). CDR1 is LGHNA and CDR2 is YSLEER in the germline V gene. This CDR3 comprises 15 residues. The V end lost 0 bases, the J end lost 5 bases, and 11 bases lay between the germline ends. CDR3 protein: CASSQEQGTHNEQFF. CDR3 nucleotides: TGCGCCAGCAGCCAAGAGCAGGGGACGCACAATGAGCAGTTCTTC.

The V call is TRBV9, the J call TRBJ1-1, with D possibly matching TRBD1 (6 bases). The length of the CDR3 is 14 residues. Deletions cut 4 bases from V and 1 base from J, with 11 bases between. Germline assignment: CDR1 SGDLS and CDR2 YYNGEE. CDR3 in amino acids: CASSRQASNTEAFF. The CDR3 DNA reads TGTGCCAGCAGCCGACAGGCCTCGAACACTGAAGCTTTCTTT.

The CDR3: CASSPRTDNQPQHF. For the CDR3, the DNA is TGTGCCAGCAGCCCCCGGACAGATAATCAGCCCCAGCATTTT. The chain uses TRBV5-8 and TRBJ1-5; the D gene is possibly TRBD1 (6 bases). Trimming cost V 4 bases and J 4 bases, with 12 bases left between them. Germline V CDR1 and CDR2: SGHTS, YDEGEE. The CDR3 contains 14 residues.

The chain carries TRBV6-1 and TRBJ1-2, with 7 bases identical to TRBD1. J gave up 8 bases and V 2 bases, and 11 bases lay outside the gene matches. This CDR3 spans 15 amino acids. CDR1 and CDR2 (germline): MNHNS, SASEGT. The CDR3 coding sequence is TGTGCCAGCAGTGAATTCTTTCAGGGGGGTGTAGGCTACACCTTC. This gives the protein CASSEFFQGGVGYTF.

V gene TRBV5-6 combines with J gene TRBJ1-5, with no clear D. Trimming cost V 4 bases and J 5 bases, with 16 bases left between them. Germline V lookup: CDR1 SGHDT, CDR2 YYEEEE. The CDR3 covers 15 residues. The chain's CDR3 is CASSASPAGYQPQHF. CDR3 coding DNA: TGTGCCAGCAGCGCATCCCCCGCGGGGTATCAGCCCCAGCATTTT.